This T cell receptor beta chain came from a study of shared clonotypes between healthy human individuals. Researchers ran the assay at a deep level. Each unsorted PBMC replicate got 300 ng genomic DNA, approximately 29,000 genomes. Using immunoSEQ multiplex PCR, the repertoire was profiled, and TCRdb retains in-frame clones only, with some absent. In the table there are about 480,000 clones, nearly 80% of which are singletons. Whole-study findings and limits: The sampled material consisted only of blood, and tissue repertoires are likely to differ.

Trimming left V 1 base short and J 5 bases short, with 15 bases between. Looked up from germline, CDR1 is MNHNS and CDR2 is SASEGT. There are 16 residues in the CDR3. A remark on this clone: Its antigen is as yet unknown.

This rearrangement joins TRBV6-1 to TRBJ2-1, with D perhaps TRBD2 (5 bases). The sequenced sample consisted of PBMCs. This clonotype was sampled from a woman aged 40 to 50 in good health. Some clones in this sample may be carry-over from other donors' samples. CDR3 in amino acids: CASSEGDGKPHNEQFF. DNA for the CDR3: TGTGCCAGCAGTGAAGGTGACGGGAAACCCCACAATGAGCAGTTCTTC.